Below are 23 T cell receptor beta chains sequenced from a single sample in a study of blood T cells in healthy people across ages. Then a second PCR, running roughly 7 to 11 cycles, was carried out with a sample-barcoded 5' primer and a J-beta primer mix. MiXCR, applied by TCRdb to the 5' RACE reads, yields one record per CDR3 protein. The sample records roughly 700,000 distinct CDR3 sequences, roughly 50% being singletons. The specimen was blood. Every receptor here comes from a woman aged 60-70 years in good health.

This clonotype was seen only a few times. The V and J genes are TRBV12-3 or TRBV12-4 and TRBJ2-7; 7 nucleotides match TRBD2. The CDR3 spans 21 residues. Trimming removed 3 bases from V and 3 bases from J; junction bases left unmatched: 26. CDR3 loop: CASSFTPPTFSAGSQGYEQYF. The CDR3 region has the DNA TGTGCCAGCAGTTTTACCCCCCCCACATTTTCAGCGGGAAGTCAAGGCTACGAGCAGTACTTC.

The chain couples TRBV3-1 to TRBJ1-6; 7 bases map to TRBD1. The CDR3 covers 15 residues. Germline CDR1 reads LGHDT; CDR2 reads YNNKEL (reference sequence). Germline trimming cut 1 base from V and 10 bases from J; bases unmatched to any gene: 7. The CDR3 bases are TGTGCCAGCAGCCAAGCGGCAGGGGGAGGCTCACCCCTCCACTTT. Protein sequence: CASSQAAGGGSPLHF.

The chain links TRBV20-1 to TRBJ2-5; 8 nucleotides match TRBD2. The J call is doubtful: the DNA matches TRBJ2-7 better. Germline V lookup: CDR1 DFQATT, CDR2 SNEGSKA (reference sequence). CDR3 size: 13 residues. The CDR3 DNA reads as TGCAGTGCTATCAAAGCGGGAGACGGCGAGCAGTACTTC. Translated: CSAIKAGDGEQYF.

This rearrangement joins TRBV28 to TRBJ2-7; 10 bases match TRBD1. The CDR3 is 14 residues long. In germline, CDR1 is MDHEN, CDR2 SYDVKM. V dropped 0 bases and J dropped 6; count of bases not matched to a gene: 2. The CDR3, as DNA: TGTGCCAGCAGTTTATGGACAGGGGGCGTCGAGCAGTACTTC. It translates to CASSLWTGGVEQYF.

In this sample, this clonotype turned up a few times. The rearrangement joins TRBV7-3 to TRBJ2-5; D is unresolved. The CDR3 totals 14 residues. Deletions cut 0 bases from V and 5 bases from J, with 10 bases between. The germline V gene encodes CDR1 SGHTA and CDR2 FQGTGA. The CDR3 sequence: CASSLTLPPETQYF. In nucleotides, the CDR3 is TGTGCCAGCAGCTTAACGCTCCCCCCCGAGACCCAGTACTTC. Variable domain in full (rest from reference TRBV7-3 and TRBJ2-5): GAGVSQTPSNKVTEKGKYVELRCDPISGHTALYWYRQSLGQGPEFLIYFQGTGAADDSGLPNDRFFAVRPEGSVSTLKIQRTERGDSAVYLCASSLTLPPETQYFGPGTRLLVL.

This clonotype showed up many times. The genes are TRBV7-3 and TRBJ2-7, with D possibly TRBD2 on 6 matching bases. V lost 1 base to trimming and J lost 8 bases, with 12 bases between them. The CDR3 runs to 13 residues. Germline values: CDR1 SGHTA, CDR2 FQGTGA. This CDR3 reads CASSLNRDSKQYF. DNA for the CDR3: TGTGCCAGCAGCTTAAACCGGGACTCAAAGCAGTACTTC.

This clonotype was seen a few times. This chain uses TRBV20-1 with TRBJ2-3; D gene uncertain. V was pared by 5 bases and J by 0 bases, with 6 bases between. CDR3 length: 12 amino acids. Germline assignment: CDR1 DFQATT and CDR2 SNEGSKA (reference sequence). CDR3 sequence reads: CSAQTSTDTQYF. The CDR3 DNA reads as TGCAGTGCTCAAACTAGCACAGATACGCAGTATTTT.

The rearrangement joins TRBV4-3 to TRBJ2-1; weak D call: TRBD2 (6 bases). The end of the DNA aligns better with TRBJ2-7, so the J call may be wrong. The germline CDR1 and CDR2 sequences are LGHNA and YSLEER. The CDR3 runs to 16 residues. CDR3 DNA: TGCGCCAGCAGCCAAGCGGCGGGAAACTCCTACAATGAGCAGTACTTC. This translates into CASSQAAGNSYNEQYF.

The J gene is TRBJ1-1, the V gene TRBV5-1; D not resolved. V was cut by 0 bases and J by 0 bases, with 15 bases left in between. The germline V gene has CDR1 SGHRS and CDR2 YFSETQ. The CDR3 runs to 17 residues. The CDR3 DNA reads TGCGCCAGCAGCTTGGGGGATCCGGGTGACATGAACACTGAAGCTTTCTTT. It specifies CASSLGDPGDMNTEAFF.

This chain uses TRBV15 with TRBJ2-3; TRBD1 aligns across 9 bases. Germline V gene sequence: CDR1 LNHNV, CDR2 YYDKDF (reference sequence). V trimming: 3 bases; J trimming: 2 bases; junction bases outside the gene matches: 3. The CDR3 covers 15 residues. The CDR3 sequence: CATSSYRGPTDTQYF. DNA of the CDR3: TGTGCCACCAGCAGTTACAGGGGGCCCACAGATACGCAGTATTTT.

This clonotype was observed a few times. This chain connects TRBV14 to TRBJ2-4; 11 nucleotides agree with TRBD1. The end of the DNA fits TRBJ2-7 better, so the J call may be wrong. Looked up from germline, CDR1 is SGHDN and CDR2 is FVKESK. The CDR3 sequence is 15 residues long. The CDR3 is CASSQWTGGTYEQYF. In DNA form, the CDR3 reads TGTGCCAGCAGCCAGTGGACAGGGGGCACATACGAGCAGTACTTC.

The chain couples TRBV29-1 to TRBJ2-7; possible D gene TRBD2, 5 bases. The CDR3 is made up of 13 amino acids. The V end was cut by 7 bases, the J end by 6 bases, with 19 bases between. The germline CDR1 and CDR2 sequences are SQVTM and ANQGSEA. The CDR3 region has the DNA TGCAGCGATGCGCAAACACCTAGCTCCGAGCAGTACTTC. This codes for CSDAQTPSSEQYF.

The chain has TRBV6-4 and TRBJ2-1, with D possibly being TRBD1 (6 bases). CDR3 length: 16 residues. V lost 0 bases to trimming and J lost 12 bases, with 21 bases between them. Germline CDR1 and CDR2: MRHNA and SNTAGT. The CDR3 DNA reads as TGTGCCAGCAGTGACTCTCCCTCCTCAGGGGTCTTTGGGCAGTTCTTC. Translated, it gives CASSDSPSSGVFGQFF.

The V gene is TRBV6-2 or TRBV6-3, the J gene TRBJ2-1; tentatively, D is TRBD2 (5 bases). The V end lost 3 bases, the J end lost 11 bases, and 17 bases lay between the germline ends. The CDR3 extends over 14 amino acids. Germline V gene sequence: CDR1 MNHEY, CDR2 SVGEGT. The CDR3 nucleotides are TGTGCCAGCAGTTATTGGGCCAGCGCGGGTAAGCAGTTCTTC. Protein: CASSYWASAGKQFF.

This clonotype was counted only a few times. V usage is TRBV29-1 and J usage is TRBJ1-4; TRBD1 might be the D (6 bases). Germline V gives CDR1 SQVTM, CDR2 ANQGSEA. The V gene lost 3 bases and the J gene lost 9 bases, with 8 bases spanning the gap. The CDR3 length is 11 residues. This CDR3 is CSVDGGKKLFF. In nucleotides, the CDR3 is TGCAGCGTTGACGGGGGCAAAAAACTGTTTTTT.

This clonotype has just a few counts. This chain joins TRBV7-9 and TRBJ1-1; no definite D call. V was trimmed by 2 bases and J by 7 bases, leaving 8 bases between them. The CDR3 is made up of 12 amino acids. The germline CDR1 and CDR2 sequences are SEHNR and FQNEAQ (reference sequence). The CDR3 nucleotides are TGTGCCAGCAGCTTAATTCTCCGTGAAGCTTTCTTT. It codes for CASSLILREAFF.

The V gene is TRBV29-1, the J gene TRBJ2-3; no clear D gene. With 6 bases removed from V and 8 bases from J, the gap between germline ends came to 9 bases. CDR3 length: 10 residues. CDR1 is SQVTM and CDR2 is ANQGSEA in the germline V gene. CDR3 protein: CSVGSSTQYF. The DNA for the CDR3 is TGCAGCGTAGGCTCATCTACGCAGTATTTT.

As DNA, the CDR3 is TGTGCCAGCTCACCGGTGGGACAGGGTAGCAATCAGCCCCAGCATTTT. It is translated as CASSPVGQGSNQPQHF. This rearrangement joins TRBV18 to TRBJ1-5, with TRBD1 matching over 9 bases. Germline V CDR1 and CDR2: KGHSH, LQKENI. The CDR3 has 16 residues. The V segment lost 3 bases and the J segment 0 bases; nucleotides outside the gene matches: 3.

The V call is TRBV20-1, the J call TRBJ2-3, with TRBD2 matching over 7 bases. V shed 0 bases, J shed 0 bases, and the junction held 6 bases outside the gene matches. Germline V gives CDR1 DFQATT, CDR2 SNEGSKA (reference sequence). CDR3 length: 16 residues. The CDR3 DNA sequence: TGCAGTGCTAGAGATTTTAGGCGGGGGAGCACAGATACGCAGTATTTT. This sequence encodes CSARDFRRGSTDTQYF.

The V gene is TRBV6-2 or TRBV6-3, the J gene TRBJ2-1; 7 bases are shared with TRBD1. The assigned J gene may be wrong: the sequence end matches TRBJ2-7 better. The germline V gene has CDR1 MNHEY and CDR2 SVGEGT. The CDR3 consists of 15 residues. The CDR3 is CASRLIGGSYNEQYF. The CDR3 nucleotides are TGTGCCAGCAGGCTGATAGGGGGCTCCTACAATGAGCAGTACTTC.

The CDR3 nucleotides read TGTGCCAGCAGTTTAGCAGGTCGGCGGGACGCTTTCTTT. It encodes CASSLAGRRDAFF. The chain joins TRBV28 to TRBJ1-1, with D possibly matching TRBD1 (5 bases). The CDR3 length is 13 residues. Germline-derived CDR1 and CDR2 are MDHEN and SYDVKM. With 2 bases removed from V and 11 bases from J, the gap between germline ends came to 15 bases. Full variable domain (outside the CDR3, taken from reference TRBV28 and TRBJ1-1): DVKVTQSSRYLVKRTGEKVFLECVQDMDHENMFWYRQDPGLGLRLIYFSYDVKMKEKGDIPEGYSVSREKKERFSLILESASTNQTSMYLCASSLAGRRDAFFGQGTRLTVV.

This chain joins TRBV30 and TRBJ1-4, with TRBD1 matching 10 bases. Germline trimming cut 0 bases from V and 4 bases from J; bases unmatched to any gene: 2. Germline loops: CDR1 GTSNPN, CDR2 SVGIG (reference sequence). The CDR3 has 15 residues. CDR3 nucleotide sequence: TGTGCCTGGAGTGTACGGGACAGGGGTAATGAAAAACTGTTTTTT. As protein: CAWSVRDRGNEKLFF.

This clonotype has at least ten counts. The chain recombines TRBV4-2 with TRBJ2-2; D gene ambiguous. CDR3 length equals 16 residues. V was cut by 4 bases and J by 3 bases, with 15 bases left in between. Germline V gene lookup returns CDR1 LGHNA and CDR2 YNFKEQ. As DNA, the CDR3 is TGTGCCAGCAGCCTAAGCTTGCGGAGCTACACCGGGGAGCTGTTTTTT. It translates to CASSLSLRSYTGELFF.